This record covers a single T cell receptor (beta chain). This clone occurred once. Its antigen specificity is not known. One base away there is no much larger clone; base qualities are not given. This sample was taken from a study of OX40 agonist ivuxolimab in advanced cancers. In the study overall: Ivuxolimab, which targeted the costimulatory receptor OX40 (CD134), was an agonistic, fully human IgG2 monoclonal antibody. Intravenous ivuxolimab was administered to patients every 2 weeks at six dose levels: 0.01, 0.1, 0.3, 1.5, 3 and 10 mg/kg. Of the approximately 54 dose-escalation patients, hepatocellular carcinoma was present in roughly 19, melanoma in some 15, renal cell carcinoma in 9 and head and neck cancer in 9. A male proportion of 82.7% and a mean age of approximately 55 years, ranging from about 23 to 90, were recorded for the dose-escalation cohort. Patients were allowed to have had prior anti-PD-1, anti-PD-L1 or anti-CTLA-4 therapy, and roughly 40% of the dose-escalation patients had been treated with checkpoint inhibitors. Partial responses were achieved by three dose-escalation patients, of whom one had hepatocellular carcinoma and two had cutaneous melanoma. Peripheral TCRbeta sequencing was intended to test whether TCR sequence diversity was altered and clonal T-cell expansion was caused by ivuxolimab. The monotherapy dose-escalation portion (N of about 57 patients) of the phase I ivuxolimab trial is reported in the paper. Findings and caveats that apply to the study as a whole: After ivuxolimab, CD8+ T cells had more expanded clones than CD4+ T cells on average. Low levels of normalized T-cell clonal expansion were also seen in some patients who did not respond. Partial responders in the 0.1-3.0 mg/kg groups had among the lowest normalized peripheral clonal expansion, especially among CD8+ T cells. At doses from 0.1 to 3.0 mg/kg, clonal expansion was seen in both CD4+ and CD8+ blood T cells between baseline and week 6. Which antigens the clonally expanded peripheral T cells were specific for was not determined.

To sequence the TCRbeta CDR3 region, genomic DNA was isolated from the sorted cells. The immunoSEQ Assay was used to sequence the TCRbeta CDR3 regions. As stored in TCRdb, this immuneACCESS dataset retains in-frame rearrangements with V and J assigned. A fraction of the clones does not appear; measured against another copy, unresolved V genes explain less than half of the discrepancy, and the remainder lacks a known reason. The sample has approximately 15,000 clones on record, around 74% of them singletons. About a third of the sample comes from the top ten. The trial excluded patients who had a history of autoimmune disease or who were on systemic immunosuppression. Peripheral blood for TCR sequencing was collected from all dose cohorts at baseline, on cycle 4 day 1, and on cycle 7 day 1. Samples came from an open-label, multicenter, first-in-human phase I dose-escalation trial of ivuxolimab. The trial enrolled adults with locally advanced or metastatic head and neck squamous cell, hepatocellular, melanoma or renal cell carcinoma. CD4+ and CD8+ T cells were sorted separately from peripheral blood before TCR sequencing.

The CDR3 spans 14 residues, from the cysteine through the phenylalanine. Only CDR3 DNA is held: 42 bases, read in frame from base 1. CDR1 MNHEY and CDR2 SVGAGI were looked up in the germline V gene. Cut back by 5 bases and 3 bases, the V and J ends lie 14 bases apart. The sequenced sample was CD4+ or CD8+ T cells sorted from blood, obtained in a trial of the OX40 agonist ivuxolimab. The chain employs TRBV6-5 and TRBJ2-7; the D gene is possibly TRBD1, with 6 bases matching. This sequence was found in an adult with an advanced solid tumor such as melanoma, head and neck, liver or kidney cancer. CDR3 sequence: CASSTQGRFYEQYF. The nucleotides read TGTGCCAGCAGTACTCAGGGGAGATTCTACGAGCAGTACTTC.